This T cell receptor beta chain is from a study of response to subunit inactivated influenza vaccine. With regard to this clonotype: The antigen is not known.

MiXCR, run by TCRdb on the RT-PCR reads, gives a single entry per CDR3 protein. Of hundreds of thousands of distinct CDR3 sequences listed, 7.5% to 8.5% are singletons. Points from the study as a whole: Each seasonal influenza vaccination, the authors suggested, recruits few new T cells.

Germline V gene data show CDR1 as DFQATT and CDR2 as SNEGSKA (reference sequence). V dropped 3 bases and J dropped 0 bases, with 18 bases sitting between them. CDR3 length: 17 amino acids. The rearrangement joins TRBV20-1 to TRBJ1-3; TRBD1 might be the D (6 bases). This TCR came from a man aged 50-75 years who received an inactivated influenza vaccine. Material: PBMCs from blood, obtained less than 30 months after vaccination. CDR3 sequence (DNA): TGCAGTGCTAGGGCAGGGGCCGACACGAACTCTGGAAACACCATATATTTT. Its protein product is CSARAGADTNSGNTIYF.